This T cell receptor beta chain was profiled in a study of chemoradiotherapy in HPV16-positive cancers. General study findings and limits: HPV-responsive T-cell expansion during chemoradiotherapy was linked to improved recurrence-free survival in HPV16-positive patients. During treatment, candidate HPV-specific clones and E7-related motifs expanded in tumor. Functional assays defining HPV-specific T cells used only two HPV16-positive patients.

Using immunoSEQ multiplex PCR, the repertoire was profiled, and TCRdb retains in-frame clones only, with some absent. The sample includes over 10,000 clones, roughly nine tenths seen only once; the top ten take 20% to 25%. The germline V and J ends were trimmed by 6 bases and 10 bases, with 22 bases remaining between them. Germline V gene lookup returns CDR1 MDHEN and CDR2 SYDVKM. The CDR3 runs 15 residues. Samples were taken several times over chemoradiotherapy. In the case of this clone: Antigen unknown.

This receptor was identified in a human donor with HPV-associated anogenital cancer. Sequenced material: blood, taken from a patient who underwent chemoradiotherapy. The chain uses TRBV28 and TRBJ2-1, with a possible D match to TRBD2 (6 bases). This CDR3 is CASSSPGLAGLEQFF. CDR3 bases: TGTGCCAGCAGCAGTCCGGGACTGGCAGGGTTGGAGCAGTTCTTC. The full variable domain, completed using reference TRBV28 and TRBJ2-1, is DVKVTQSSRYLVKRTGEKVFLECVQDMDHENMFWYRQDPGLGLRLIYFSYDVKMKEKGDIPEGYSVSREKKERFSLILESASTNQTSMYLCASSSPGLAGLEQFFGPGTRLTVL.